The 25 T cell receptor beta chains below were found in one sample sequenced in a study of T cell changes during pregnancy in multiple sclerosis (dated by TCRdb to the late 2010s). The library was prepared using the immunoSEQ multiplex PCR assay. Drawn from immuneACCESS, this table holds only the in-frame rearrangements with V and J called that TCRdb kept. Clones are partly lost; checked studies trace under half to an unresolved V gene and leave the rest unexplained. Counted in this sample were roughly 49,000 clones; around 90% of them appeared once. The ten largest clonotypes hold roughly 1.5% of the sample. The sample consisted of peripheral blood, taken in the first trimester of pregnancy. Receptor source: a female donor in good health, enrolled as a control in a pregnancy study.

The rearrangement uses TRBV19 and TRBJ2-3; D perhaps matches TRBD2 (5 bases). CDR3 length: 15 amino acids. Trimming took off 5 bases at V and 3 bases at J, with 15 bases between the two ends. Germline CDR1 is LNHDA and CDR2 is SQIVND (reference sequence). CDR3 sequence (DNA): TGTGCCAGTAGTCGGGCAGGAGGTTTGACAGATACGCAGTATTTT. Protein product: CASSRAGGLTDTQYF.

The V call is TRBV13, the J call TRBJ1-2; TRBD1 might be the D (6 bases). Germline loops: CDR1 PRHDT, CDR2 FYEKMQ (reference sequence). V lost 6 bases and J 8 bases, leaving 19 bases between the germline ends. The length of the CDR3 is 14 residues. Here the CDR3 DNA reads TGTGCCAGCAGTCCAGAGGACAGTGGGACAGGCTACACCTTC. Its translation is CASSPEDSGTGYTF.

V is TRBV30 and J is TRBJ2-2; D is unresolved. CDR3 length: 14 amino acids. Germline V gene lookup returns CDR1 GTSNPN and CDR2 SVGIG (reference sequence). Trimming took 2 bases from V and 0 from J, leaving 7 bases between them. The CDR3 DNA reads as TGTGCCTGGAGTCTTCTAGCGAACACCGGGGAGCTGTTTTTT. It codes for CAWSLLANTGELFF.

This clone has a handful of counts. The V gene is TRBV9, the J gene TRBJ1-1, with D unresolved. This CDR3 is 14 amino acids long. Between the trimmed V and J ends, which lost 4 bases and 5 bases, there was a span of 15 bases. Germline loops: CDR1 SGDLS, CDR2 YYNGEE. CDR3 nucleotides: TGTGCCAGCAGCCCTAGGCTCCGTAGGACTGAAGCTTTCTTT. It codes for CASSPRLRRTEAFF.

The rearrangement links TRBV18 to TRBJ2-5, with D perhaps matching TRBD1 (5 bases). This CDR3 has 18 amino acids. Trimming cost V 1 base and J 2 bases, with 20 bases left between them. CDR1 and CDR2 (germline): KGHSH, LQKENI. DNA of the CDR3: TGTGCCAGCTCACCACGGCTAGACCAGGGTGTAATGCAAGAGACCCAGTACTTC. The encoded protein is CASSPRLDQGVMQETQYF.

The chain employs TRBV29-1 and TRBJ2-7, with TRBD1 as a possible D gene (5 bases). Germline V gives CDR1 SQVTM, CDR2 ANQGSEA. The CDR3 has 12 residues. V was cut by 0 bases and J by 3 bases, with 6 bases left in between. The CDR3 reads CSVEEGVYEQYF. The CDR3 coding sequence is TGCAGCGTTGAAGAAGGGGTCTACGAGCAGTACTTC.

The chain joins TRBV5-4 to TRBJ2-2; 16 bases are shared with TRBD2. V gave up 6 bases and J gave up 7 bases; unmatched junction bases: 9. CDR1 SGHNT and CDR2 YYREEE come from the germline V gene (reference sequence). This CDR3 spans 17 amino acids. The CDR3 DNA reads TGTGCCAGCACCTCGGGACTAGCGGGAGGGCGTTTCGGGGAGCTGTTTTTT. It encodes CASTSGLAGGRFGELFF.

The rearrangement links TRBV19 to TRBJ2-7; D call uncertain. The CDR3 contains 15 residues. Per the germline V gene, CDR1 is LNHDA and CDR2 is SQIVND (reference sequence). Trimming stripped 3 bases from V and 3 bases from J, with 15 bases between. The CDR3, as DNA: TGTGCCAGTAGTATCAGTCTCTCCGTCATCTACGAGCAGTACTTC. Its protein is CASSISLSVIYEQYF.

This clone was observed once. The rearrangement joins TRBV20-1 to TRBJ2-7; D unclear. The germline V and J ends were trimmed by 0 bases and 6 bases, with 6 bases remaining between them. Germline CDR1 reads DFQATT; CDR2 reads SNEGSKA (reference sequence). There are 11 residues in the CDR3. The DNA of the CDR3 is TGCAGTGCTAGAGACAAGCTCGAGCAGTACTTC. Translation: CSARDKLEQYF.

The V gene is TRBV11-2, the J gene TRBJ2-1; D gene unclear. CDR3 length: 14 residues. Trimming took off 0 bases at V and 2 bases at J, with 5 bases between the two ends. Germline V CDR1 and CDR2: SGHAT, FQNNGV. CDR3 amino acids: CASSLENTYNEQFF. CDR3 DNA: TGTGCCAGCAGCTTAGAAAACACCTACAATGAGCAGTTCTTC.

The chain carries TRBV28 and TRBJ2-4; 7 nucleotides agree with TRBD1. This CDR3 region has 15 residues. CDR1 MDHEN and CDR2 SYDVKM come from the germline V gene. After removal of 6 bases from V and 2 bases from J, the junction contained 7 bases not matched to a gene. Written as DNA, the CDR3 is TGTGCCAGCAGCCCGACAGGGTCGACCAAAAACATTCAGTACTTC. Translating gives CASSPTGSTKNIQYF.

This chain joins TRBV6-1 and TRBJ1-2; TRBD1 is a possible D gene (6 bases). The V gene lost 6 bases and the J gene lost 3 bases, with 8 bases spanning the gap. The CDR3 spans 12 residues. From germline, CDR1 is MNHNS and CDR2 SASEGT. CDR3 protein: CASRSGDYGYTF. The CDR3 bases are TGTGCCAGCAGATCAGGGGACTATGGCTACACCTTC.

This clone was seen repeatedly, ten times or more. J is TRBJ2-3 and V is TRBV6-4; TRBD2 is a possible D gene (7 bases). V was pared by 2 bases and J by 2 bases, with 8 bases between. The CDR3 has 14 amino acids. CDR1 MRHNA and CDR2 SNTAGT come from the germline V gene. CDR3 loop: CASSDGGATDTQYF. The CDR3 nucleotides read TGTGCCAGCAGTGACGGGGGGGCCACAGATACGCAGTATTTT.

This chain joins TRBV12-5 and TRBJ1-1; no clear D gene. The CDR3 covers 14 residues. V was trimmed by 0 bases and J by 4 bases, leaving 9 bases between them. The germline CDR1 and CDR2 sequences are LGHNT and FRNRAP. The CDR3 nucleotides read TGTGCTAGTGGTTTGGTGGGAGCCCCCACTGAAGCTTTCTTT. Protein product: CASGLVGAPTEAFF.

The V call is TRBV11-2, the J call TRBJ2-7; 9 bases map to TRBD1. In germline, CDR1 is SGHAT, CDR2 FQNNGV. This CDR3 has 13 residues. V dropped 6 bases and J dropped 3; count of bases not matched to a gene: 3. Written as DNA, the CDR3 is TGTGCCAGCAGGACGACAGGGGGCTACGAGCAGTACTTC. Translated: CASRTTGGYEQYF.

J is TRBJ1-2 and V is TRBV28; D might be TRBD1 (6 bases). Looked up from germline, CDR1 is MDHEN and CDR2 is SYDVKM. The CDR3 has 16 amino acids. V was pared by 2 bases and J by 8 bases, with 21 bases between. DNA for the CDR3: TGTGCCAGCAGTTTACGGACAGCCAATCCCGCTTGGGGCTACACCTTC. Amino acid sequence: CASSLRTANPAWGYTF.

The chain is built from TRBV2 and TRBJ2-1, with 9 bases fitting TRBD1. V trimming: 6 bases; J trimming: 2 bases; junction bases outside the gene matches: 5. In germline, CDR1 is SNHLY, CDR2 FYNNEI. The CDR3 runs 15 residues. The CDR3 DNA sequence: TGTGCCAGCAGCCGGACAGGGGCGGCCTACAATGAGCAGTTCTTC. It yields the protein CASSRTGAAYNEQFF.

This clone was seen more than once but under ten times. The chain couples TRBV29-1 to TRBJ1-1; D not resolved. The CDR3 has 12 amino acids. Between the trimmed V and J ends, which lost 4 bases and 4 bases, there was a span of 10 bases. Germline V lookup: CDR1 SQVTM, CDR2 ANQGSEA. The CDR3, as DNA: TGCAGCGTTGGGAGATTGCCCACTGAAGCTTTCTTT. This encodes CSVGRLPTEAFF.

This clone was detected once. This chain uses TRBV28 with TRBJ1-2; TRBD1 is a possible D gene (5 bases). V gave up 6 bases and J gave up 11 bases, with 13 bases separating them. CDR1 and CDR2 (germline): MDHEN, SYDVKM. The CDR3 loop spans 11 amino acids. This CDR3 reads CASRAQGWYTF. DNA for the CDR3: TGTGCCAGCAGGGCCCAGGGTTGGTACACCTTC.

This clone was seen a handful of times. The rearrangement joins TRBV19 to TRBJ2-6; D ambiguous. Trimming stripped 4 bases from V and 0 bases from J, with 7 bases between. The germline V gene has CDR1 LNHDA and CDR2 SQIVND (reference sequence). This CDR3 region has 15 residues. In nucleotides, the CDR3 is TGTGCCAGTAGTACGCAACTCTCTGGGGCCAACGTCCTGACTTTC. This translates into CASSTQLSGANVLTF.

V and J are TRBV18 and TRBJ2-7, with D maybe TRBD2 (6 bases). In germline, CDR1 is KGHSH, CDR2 LQKENI. The CDR3 runs to 14 residues. Trimming took 3 bases from V and 7 from J, leaving 16 bases between them. As DNA, the CDR3 is TGTGCCAGCTCACCTCAAAGGGCCGGGGGAGAGCAGTACTTC. As protein: CASSPQRAGGEQYF. Full variable domain (rest looked up from reference TRBV18 and TRBJ2-7): NAGVMQNPRHLVRRRGQEARLRCSPMKGHSHVYWYRQLPEEGLKFMVYLQKENIIDESGMPKERFSAEFPKEGPSILRIQQVVRGDSAAYFCASSPQRAGGEQYFGPGTRLTVT.

This sequence joins TRBV9 and TRBJ2-3; TRBD1 is a possible D gene (6 bases). CDR3 length: 14 residues. Trimming removed 3 bases from V and 0 bases from J, with 8 bases in between. The germline gives CDR1 SGDLS, CDR2 YYNGEE. In DNA form, the CDR3 reads TGTGCCAGCAGCGCGACAGGTAGCACAGATACGCAGTATTTT. It specifies CASSATGSTDTQYF.

This chain links TRBV27 with TRBJ1-6; weak D call: TRBD1 (5 bases). The CDR3 loop spans 16 amino acids. Germline CDR1 reads MNHEY; CDR2 reads SMNVEV (reference sequence). V was cut by 1 base and J by 0 bases, with 7 bases left in between. CDR3 amino acids: CASSLFDSSYNSPLHF. CDR3 DNA: TGTGCCAGCAGTTTATTCGACAGCTCCTATAATTCACCCCTCCACTTT.

This clone has a single count. This chain joins TRBV6-5 and TRBJ1-2, with D tentatively TRBD1 (6 bases). The CDR3 runs 15 residues. Trimming took 6 bases from V and 4 from J, leaving 18 bases between them. CDR1 is MNHEY, CDR2 SVGAGI, per germline. As DNA, the CDR3 is TGTGCCAGCAGACAAAACAGGGATCTAATCTATGGCTACACCTTC. It is translated as CASRQNRDLIYGYTF.

This clone was found many times. This CDR3 reads CASSEAGGSTDTQYF. CDR3 bases: TGTGCCAGCAGTGAGGCGGGGGGTAGCACAGATACGCAGTATTTT. The rearrangement links TRBV6-4 to TRBJ2-3, with 8 nucleotides matching TRBD2. Germline V gene data show CDR1 as MRHNA and CDR2 as SNTAGT. The CDR3 runs to 15 residues. V gave up 3 bases and J gave up 0 bases; unmatched junction bases: 2.